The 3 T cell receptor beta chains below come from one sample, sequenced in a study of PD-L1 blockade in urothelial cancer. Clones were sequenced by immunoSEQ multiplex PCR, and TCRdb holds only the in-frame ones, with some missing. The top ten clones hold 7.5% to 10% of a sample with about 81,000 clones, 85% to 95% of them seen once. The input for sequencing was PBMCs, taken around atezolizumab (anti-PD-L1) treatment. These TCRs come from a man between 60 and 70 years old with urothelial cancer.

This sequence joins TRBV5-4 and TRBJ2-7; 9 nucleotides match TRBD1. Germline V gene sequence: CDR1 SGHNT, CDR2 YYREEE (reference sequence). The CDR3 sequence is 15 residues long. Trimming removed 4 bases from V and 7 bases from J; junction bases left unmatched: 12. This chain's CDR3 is CASSTGQGQGVEQYF. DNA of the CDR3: TGTGCCAGCAGCACAGGACAGGGGCAGGGGGTTGAGCAGTACTTC.

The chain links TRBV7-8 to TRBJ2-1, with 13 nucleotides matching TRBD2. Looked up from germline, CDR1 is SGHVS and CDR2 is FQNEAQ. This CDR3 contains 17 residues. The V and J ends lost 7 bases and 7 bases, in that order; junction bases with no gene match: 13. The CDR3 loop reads CASTSQGGLAGSNEQFF. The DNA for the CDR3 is TGTGCCAGCACCTCGCAGGGGGGACTAGCGGGATCTAATGAGCAGTTCTTC.

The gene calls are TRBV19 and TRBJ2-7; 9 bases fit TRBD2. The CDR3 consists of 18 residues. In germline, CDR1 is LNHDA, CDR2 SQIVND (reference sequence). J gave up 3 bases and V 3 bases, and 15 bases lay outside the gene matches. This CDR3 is CASSITPPRSGGRYEQYF. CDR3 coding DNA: TGTGCCAGTAGTATTACCCCGCCGCGGAGCGGGGGGCGCTACGAGCAGTACTTC.